Below are 26 T cell receptor beta chains sequenced from a single sample in a study of OX40 agonist ivuxolimab in advanced cancers. TCRdb's copy holds only in-frame clones and misses some; the assay was immunoSEQ multiplex PCR. The sample consists of 70,000 to 95,000 clones, around 90% of them appearing once. The specimen was CD4+ or CD8+ T cells sorted from blood, collected in a trial of the OX40 agonist ivuxolimab. The receptors originated from an adult with an advanced solid tumor such as melanoma, head and neck, liver or kidney cancer.

The chain employs TRBV6-5 and TRBJ2-1; 8 nucleotides align to TRBD1. V was clipped by 4 bases and J by 6 bases; unmatched bases: 5. Germline loops: CDR1 MNHEY, CDR2 SVGAGI. CDR3 size: 14 residues. The CDR3 region is CASSSTDRGNEQFF. The CDR3 DNA reads TGTGCCAGCAGTTCTACCGACAGGGGCAATGAGCAGTTCTTC.

This rearrangement joins TRBV6-5 to TRBJ2-5, with D possibly being TRBD1 or TRBD2 (6 bases each). The CDR3 is made up of 15 amino acids. CDR1 and CDR2 (germline): MNHEY, SVGAGI. V shed 2 bases and J shed 4 bases, with 14 bases lying between them. The CDR3 loop is CASSYVGGRGETQYF. The DNA of the CDR3 is TGTGCCAGCAGTTACGTCGGGGGCAGGGGAGAGACCCAGTACTTC.

The chain joins TRBV11-2 to TRBJ1-6, with TRBD1 as a possible D gene (6 bases). V gave up 5 bases and J gave up 5 bases, with 13 bases separating them. The CDR3 has 15 amino acids. The germline gives CDR1 SGHAT, CDR2 FQNNGV. The CDR3 DNA sequence: TGTGCCAGCAGCACCCGACAGGCTGATAATTCACCCCTCCACTTT. Encoded protein: CASSTRQADNSPLHF.

J is TRBJ2-7 and V is TRBV28, with TRBD1 matching over 10 bases. Germline CDR1 MDHEN, CDR2 SYDVKM. The CDR3 is made up of 15 amino acids. The V gene end was trimmed by 5 bases and the J gene end by 3 bases; junction bases not matched to a gene: 7. CDR3 in DNA: TGTGCCAGCAGTGTACCGGGACAGGGGCGCTACGAGCAGTACTTC. Its protein product is CASSVPGQGRYEQYF.

Turning to this clone: At one of its ends the junction is not consistent with the germline gene, which may arise from a read error. This sequence joins TRBV11-2 and TRBJ1-5, with D uncertain. Germline V gene sequence: CDR1 SGHAT, CDR2 FQNNGV. This CDR3 has 14 amino acids. The CDR3 region is CASSLGRSNQLQHF. The CDR3 DNA sequence: TGTGCCAGCAGCTTAGGCAGGAGCAATCAGCTCCAGCATTTT. Variable domain in full (rest from reference TRBV11-2 and TRBJ1-5): EAGVAQSPRYKIIEKRQSVAFWCNPISGHATLYWYQQILGQGPKLLIQFQNNGVVDDSQLPKDRFSAERLKGVDSTLKIQPAKLEDSAVYLCASSLGRSNQLQHFGDGTRLSIL.

The chain carries TRBV5-4 and TRBJ2-5, with TRBD2 identical over 10 bases. Germline trimming cut 2 bases from V and 2 bases from J; bases unmatched to any gene: 3. The CDR3 runs 15 residues. The germline CDR1 and CDR2 sequences are SGHNT and YYREEE (reference sequence). DNA for the CDR3: TGTGCCAGCAGCTTTAAGCGGGAGGGGCAAGAGACCCAGTACTTC. Amino acid sequence: CASSFKREGQETQYF.

This chain connects TRBV30 to TRBJ1-2; tentative D call: TRBD1 (6 bases). Trimming cost V 7 bases and J 0 bases, with 15 bases left between them. This CDR3 is built from 14 residues. From germline, CDR1 is GTSNPN and CDR2 SVGIG (reference sequence). The DNA for the CDR3 is TGTGCCTCAGACCCGGACAGCACTAACTATGGCTACACCTTC. Amino acid sequence: CASDPDSTNYGYTF.

This chain connects TRBV5-5 to TRBJ2-7, with 7 bases aligning to TRBD1. J was trimmed by 4 bases and V by 7 bases; bases with no gene match: 8. CDR1 is SGHKS and CDR2 is YYEKEE in the germline V gene (reference sequence). This CDR3 has 13 amino acids. The CDR3 DNA is TGTGCCAGCGGTTTCAGGGGGTCGTACGAGCAGTACTTC. This gives the protein CASGFRGSYEQYF. The full variable domain, completed using reference TRBV5-5 and TRBJ2-7, is DAGVTQSPTHLIKTRGQQVTLRCSPISGHKSVSWYQQVLGQGPQFIFQYYEKEERGRGNFPDRFSARQFPNYSSELNVNALLLGDSALYLCASGFRGSYEQYFGPGTRLTVT.

This clone has only one observation. J is TRBJ2-6 and V is TRBV4-2; D not certain. This CDR3 has 16 residues. Germline loops: CDR1 LGHNA, CDR2 YNFKEQ. V was cut by 0 bases and J by 4 bases, with 10 bases left in between. CDR3 nucleotide sequence: TGTGCCAGCAGCCAAGATGAAAGGTCCGGGGCCAACGTCCTGACTTTC. Amino acid sequence: CASSQDERSGANVLTF.

The V call is TRBV10-3, the J call TRBJ2-1, with 7 bases lining up with TRBD2. The V gene end was trimmed by 10 bases and the J gene end by 4 bases; junction bases not matched to a gene: 13. From germline, CDR1 is ENHRY and CDR2 SYGVKD. This CDR3 contains 15 residues. This chain's CDR3 is CATRFLAEAYNEQFF. DNA for the CDR3: TGTGCCACCCGATTCCTAGCGGAAGCTTACAATGAGCAGTTCTTC.

The gene calls are TRBV4-1 and TRBJ2-7; TRBD1 or TRBD2 may be the D gene (5 bases each). The V gene's germline CDR1 is MGHRA and CDR2 YSYEKL. V lost 0 bases and J lost 3, with 15 bases in between. The CDR3 consists of 16 residues. DNA of the CDR3: TGCGCCAGCAGCCAAGATGAGGAGACAGCGGTCTACGAGCAGTACTTC. Translated: CASSQDEETAVYEQYF.

This rearrangement joins TRBV28 to TRBJ2-5; TRBD2 is a possible D gene (7 bases). The CDR3 is made up of 16 amino acids. CDR1 is MDHEN, CDR2 SYDVKM, per germline. V was clipped by 4 bases and J by 2 bases, with 17 bases between them. DNA for the CDR3: TGTGCCAGCAGTTCCGGGGCGGGGGCCTTGCAAGAGACCCAGTACTTC. Protein sequence: CASSSGAGALQETQYF. Complete variable domain (other parts from reference TRBV28 and TRBJ2-5): DVKVTQSSRYLVKRTGEKVFLECVQDMDHENMFWYRQDPGLGLRLIYFSYDVKMKEKGDIPEGYSVSREKKERFSLILESASTNQTSMYLCASSSGAGALQETQYFGPGTRLLVL.

V gene TRBV4-1 combines with J gene TRBJ2-1; D not resolved. Looked up from germline, CDR1 is MGHRA and CDR2 is YSYEKL. The CDR3 totals 12 residues. Trimming stripped 2 bases from V and 4 bases from J, with 3 bases between. The DNA for the CDR3 is TGCGCCAGCAGCCAAAAGTACAATGAGCAGTTCTTC. As protein: CASSQKYNEQFF.

The rearrangement uses TRBV19 and TRBJ1-4; D not certain. Germline assignment: CDR1 LNHDA and CDR2 SQIVND (reference sequence). The CDR3 is 11 residues long. V dropped 9 bases and J dropped 10 bases, with 12 bases sitting between them. The CDR3 sequence is CASEWWGKLFF. As DNA, the CDR3 is TGTGCCAGCGAATGGTGGGGAAAACTGTTTTTT.

This rearrangement joins TRBV9 to TRBJ2-1; D is perhaps TRBD1 (5 bases). CDR3 size: 19 residues. Germline V gene lookup returns CDR1 SGDLS and CDR2 YYNGEE. The germline V and J ends were trimmed by 0 bases and 6 bases, with 25 bases remaining between them. CDR3 loop: CASSVGLGVQGGLRNEQFF. As DNA, the CDR3 is TGTGCCAGCAGCGTAGGGTTAGGGGTTCAGGGCGGTTTACGCAATGAGCAGTTCTTC.

The gene calls are TRBV11-2 and TRBJ2-1; TRBD1 is a possible D gene (6 bases). CDR3 size: 14 residues. V shed 0 bases and J shed 10 bases, with 13 bases lying between them. Germline assignment: CDR1 SGHAT and CDR2 FQNNGV. The CDR3 coding sequence is TGTGCCAGCAGCTTAGATCTAGGGGGAGAGGAGCAGTTCTTC. Amino acids: CASSLDLGGEEQFF.

In this sample, this clone turned up once. J is TRBJ2-3 and V is TRBV6-1, with 7 bases aligning to TRBD1. V shed 4 bases, J shed 15 bases, and the junction held 7 bases outside the gene matches. CDR3 size: 11 residues. Germline V gene lookup returns CDR1 MNHNS and CDR2 SASEGT. DNA of the CDR3: TGTGCCAGCAGTGCCCGGGACAGCAAATATTTT. Its protein is CASSARDSKYF.

The chain is built from TRBV11-3 and TRBJ1-5; D gene uncertain. The CDR3 is 14 residues long. V was shortened by 2 bases and J by 3 bases, with 8 bases between the two germline ends. CDR1 and CDR2 (germline): SGHNT, YENEEA. The CDR3 coding sequence is TGTGCCAGCAGCTTACCGGGGAACAATCAGCCCCAGCATTTT. Protein sequence: CASSLPGNNQPQHF.

The chain employs TRBV30 and TRBJ2-7; a weak D match, TRBD2 (5 bases). Trimming left V 2 bases short and J 4 bases short, with 18 bases between. Germline V gives CDR1 GTSNPN, CDR2 SVGIG (reference sequence). The CDR3 length is 15 residues. The CDR3 reads CAWSTPPGERYEQYF. Here the CDR3 DNA reads TGTGCCTGGAGTACGCCCCCCGGGGAACGGTACGAGCAGTACTTC.

The chain has TRBV12-5 and TRBJ2-3; D is ambiguous. CDR1 is LGHNT, CDR2 FRNRAP, per germline. This CDR3 contains 13 residues. V shed 6 bases and J shed 0 bases, with 7 bases lying between them. Written as DNA, the CDR3 is TGTGCTAGTGGGAACCCTAGCACAGATACGCAGTATTTT. It translates to CASGNPSTDTQYF.

The chain uses TRBV7-9 and TRBJ2-5; 8 bases fit TRBD2. Trimming removed 2 bases from V and 4 bases from J; junction bases left unmatched: 12. This CDR3 contains 17 residues. The V gene's germline CDR1 is SEHNR and CDR2 FQNEAQ (reference sequence). CDR3 in amino acids: CASSLSGSGGFGETQYF. CDR3 sequence (DNA): TGTGCCAGCAGCTTAAGCGGGAGCGGAGGTTTCGGAGAGACCCAGTACTTC.

The V gene is TRBV5-4, the J gene TRBJ2-1; 8 bases are shared with TRBD2. Germline-derived CDR1 and CDR2 are SGHNT and YYREEE (reference sequence). The CDR3 extends over 15 amino acids. V shed 3 bases, J shed 5 bases, and the junction held 7 bases outside the gene matches. The CDR3 sequence is CASSSWTGGHNEQFF. Here the CDR3 DNA reads TGTGCCAGCAGCTCGTGGACGGGAGGGCACAATGAGCAGTTCTTC.

Of note for this clone: Compared with germline, one end of the junction differs, possibly owing to a read error. This sequence joins TRBV7-7 and TRBJ2-7; TRBD1 matches 9 bases. This CDR3 comprises 13 residues. CDR1 is SSHAT, CDR2 FNYEAQ, per germline (reference sequence). CDR3: CASSLDRGYEQYF. The CDR3, as DNA: TGTGCTAGCAGCCTTGACAGGGGGTACGAGCAGTACTTC.

This clone has a handful of counts. This chain links TRBV27 with TRBJ1-1; unclear D gene. This CDR3 spans 11 amino acids. Deletions cut 7 bases from V and 1 base from J, with 4 bases between. The V gene's germline CDR1 is MNHEY and CDR2 SMNVEV (reference sequence). The CDR3 DNA follows: TGTGCCAGCATGGCGAACACTGAAGCTTTCTTT. It encodes CASMANTEAFF.

The rearrangement links TRBV4-2 to TRBJ1-4; possibly TRBD1 for D (6 bases). With 6 bases removed from V and 7 bases from J, the gap between germline ends came to 18 bases. Germline loops: CDR1 LGHNA, CDR2 YNFKEQ. This CDR3 contains 15 residues. CDR3: CASRGRGAGSEKLFF. CDR3 DNA: TGTGCCAGCAGGGGAAGGGGGGCTGGGAGTGAAAAACTGTTTTTT.

DNA of the CDR3: TGTGCCAGCAGTTTATATAAGGGCGGGGATGAAGCTTTCTTT. It codes for CASSLYKGGDEAFF. This chain links TRBV27 with TRBJ1-1; D unclear. The ends were cut back, 1 base at V and 7 bases at J, with 13 bases in the middle. CDR1 MNHEY and CDR2 SMNVEV come from the germline V gene (reference sequence). The CDR3 has 14 amino acids.